Below, 18 T cell receptor beta chains from the same sample are listed, as sequenced in a study of T cell responses to AZD1222 COVID-19 vaccine. Profiling relied on immunoSEQ multiplex PCR, and the TCRdb table lists in-frame clones only, not all of them. Counted here are around 80,000 clones, approximately 83% occurring once; the ten biggest clones make up more than 9%. The sequencing here drew on peripheral blood, taken 28 days after the second AZD1222 dose. The origin of the receptors is an adult who received the AZD1222 COVID-19 vaccine.

The chain combines TRBV5-6 with TRBJ2-7, with D unresolved. The CDR3 has 12 amino acids. Germline V gives CDR1 SGHDT, CDR2 YYEEEE. Trimming pared 3 bases from V and 3 bases from J, leaving 7 bases between. In nucleotides, the CDR3 is TGTGCCAGCAGCTGGGCAGGCTACGAGCAGTACTTC. Encoded protein: CASSWAGYEQYF.

In this sample, this clone turned up a few times. The CDR3 protein is CASSQPTGVNEKLFF. CDR3 bases: TGCGCCAGCAGCCAACCTACAGGGGTTAATGAAAAACTGTTTTTT. The chain joins TRBV4-1 to TRBJ1-4; 7 positions match TRBD1. The ends lost 2 bases at V and 4 bases at J; junction bases unmatched: 4. The CDR3 runs to 15 residues. Germline V gene data show CDR1 as MGHRA and CDR2 as YSYEKL.

The CDR3 reads CASSFSGTQYNEQFF. As DNA, the CDR3 is TGTGCCAGCAGCTTTAGTGGGACTCAATACAATGAGCAGTTCTTC. The chain links TRBV7-2 to TRBJ2-1; D is possibly TRBD2 (6 bases). Germline CDR1 SGHTA, CDR2 FQGNSA. The CDR3 totals 15 residues. Trimming removed 3 bases at V and 4 bases at J, with 13 bases between.

The gene calls are TRBV4-1 and TRBJ1-5; D is perhaps TRBD1 (5 bases). CDR3 size: 15 residues. Germline-derived CDR1 and CDR2 are MGHRA and YSYEKL. V was pared by 4 bases and J by 4 bases, with 14 bases between. For the CDR3, the DNA is TGCGCCAGCAGCCTATCCGGGACGGATAATCAGCCCCAGCATTTT. It yields the protein CASSLSGTDNQPQHF.

The J gene is TRBJ1-3, the V gene TRBV28; a weak D match, TRBD1 (5 bases). Germline V gives CDR1 MDHEN, CDR2 SYDVKM. Trimming removed 6 bases at V and 4 bases at J, with 10 bases between. The CDR3 length is 13 residues. The CDR3 here is CASRPGWGNTIYF. The CDR3 nucleotides read TGTGCCAGCAGACCAGGGTGGGGAAACACCATATATTTT.

CDR3 sequence (DNA): TGTGCCAGCAGCCAAGATCCGTCAGGGCGAACAGATACGCAGTATTTT. Protein product: CASSQDPSGRTDTQYF. The chain recombines TRBV3-1 (or the pseudogene TRBV3-2) with TRBJ2-3; possible D gene TRBD1, 5 bases. Per germline, CDR1 LGHDT and CDR2 YNNKEL (reference sequence). The CDR3 runs 16 residues. V was trimmed by 0 bases and J by 3 bases, leaving 13 bases between them.

In DNA form, the CDR3 reads TGTGCCAGTAGTACTCAGATCCCCTCTGGAAACACCATATATTTT. Translated: CASSTQIPSGNTIYF. V gene TRBV19 combines with J gene TRBJ1-3; no clear D. Per germline, CDR1 LNHDA and CDR2 SQIVND (reference sequence). V was clipped by 4 bases and J by 0 bases, with 10 bases between them. There are 15 residues in the CDR3.

In this sample, this clone turned up once. The rearrangement uses TRBV9 and TRBJ1-4; 7 nucleotides match TRBD1. The germline gives CDR1 SGDLS, CDR2 YYNGEE. V was pared by 0 bases and J by 5 bases, with 7 bases of the junction left unmatched. This CDR3 has 16 amino acids. CDR3 protein: CASSVGRAGGNEKLFF. CDR3 nucleotides: TGTGCCAGCAGCGTAGGAAGGGCAGGGGGAAATGAAAAACTGTTTTTT.

V gene TRBV30 combines with J gene TRBJ2-5; tentative D call: TRBD1 (6 bases). This CDR3 is built from 12 residues. V was trimmed by 5 bases and J by 0 bases, leaving 7 bases between them. Looked up from germline, CDR1 is GTSNPN and CDR2 is SVGIG (reference sequence). The CDR3 here is CAWGQYQETQYF. The DNA for the CDR3 is TGTGCCTGGGGACAGTACCAAGAGACCCAGTACTTC.

V is TRBV7-2 and J is TRBJ2-1, with D maybe TRBD2 (6 bases). This CDR3 spans 16 amino acids. Trimming pared 5 bases from V and 4 bases from J, leaving 18 bases between. Germline CDR1 SGHTA, CDR2 FQGNSA. The CDR3 loop is CASSHTLGTPYNEQFF. The CDR3 DNA reads as TGTGCCAGCAGCCACACTCTCGGGACTCCTTACAATGAGCAGTTCTTC.

In its sample, this clone was seen a few times. V and J are TRBV7-8 and TRBJ1-6, with a possible D match to TRBD1 (6 bases). Trimming took 1 base from V and 8 from J, leaving 9 bases between them. Germline V gene data show CDR1 as SGHVS and CDR2 as FQNEAQ. This CDR3 contains 14 residues. CDR3 sequence (DNA): TGTGCCAGCAGCTTAGGGGGGGCGCATTCACCCCTCCACTTT. This encodes CASSLGGAHSPLHF.

V usage is TRBV18 and J usage is TRBJ2-3; TRBD2 agrees at 12 bases. Trimming cost V 6 bases and J 4 bases; bases outside gene matches: 5. The germline gives CDR1 KGHSH, CDR2 LQKENI. CDR3 size: 15 residues. The CDR3 protein is CASSSTSGGADTQYF. For the CDR3, the DNA is TGTGCCAGCTCGTCGACTAGCGGGGGTGCAGATACGCAGTATTTT.

This sequence joins TRBV19 and TRBJ2-1; D may be TRBD1 (6 bases). Germline V gives CDR1 LNHDA, CDR2 SQIVND (reference sequence). The CDR3 has 14 amino acids. V was cut by 8 bases and J by 4 bases, with 15 bases left in between. CDR3 loop: CASSQGLSYNEQFF. CDR3 nucleotides: TGTGCCAGTTCGCAGGGGCTGTCGTACAATGAGCAGTTCTTC. Drawing the rest from reference TRBV19 and TRBJ2-1, the complete variable domain is DGGITQSPKYLFRKEGQNVTLSCEQNLNHDAMYWYRQDPGQGLRLIYYSQIVNDFQKGDIAEGYSVSREKKESFPLTVTSAQKNPTAFYLCASSQGLSYNEQFFGPGTRLTVL.

The chain couples TRBV6-5 to TRBJ1-5; D remains ambiguous. Trimming removed 5 bases at V and 5 bases at J, with 13 bases between. This CDR3 spans 14 amino acids. Germline V gene sequence: CDR1 MNHEY, CDR2 SVGAGI. The CDR3 nucleotides read TGTGCCAGCAGTCTACAAGGCGGGGATCAGCCCCAGCATTTT. Its translation: CASSLQGGDQPQHF.

This CDR3 is CATSDGGGHISTDTQYF. CDR3 in DNA: TGTGCCACCAGTGATGGGGGAGGTCATATTAGCACAGATACGCAGTATTTT. This chain uses TRBV24-1 with TRBJ2-3, with D perhaps matching TRBD2 (6 bases). Between the trimmed V and J ends, which lost 3 bases and 0 bases, there was a span of 15 bases. The CDR3 sequence is 17 residues long. Germline CDR1 and CDR2: KGHDR and SFDVKD.

The chain joins TRBV19 to TRBJ1-2; 8 nucleotides line up with TRBD1. Germline V CDR1 and CDR2: LNHDA, SQIVND (reference sequence). The V gene end was trimmed by 4 bases and the J gene end by 1 base; junction bases not matched to a gene: 8. The CDR3 contains 16 residues. The chain's CDR3 is CASSTRGGQVNYGYTF. The CDR3 bases are TGTGCCAGTAGTACAAGAGGGGGACAGGTTAACTATGGCTACACCTTC.

The CDR3 protein is CASRGRGGPSEQYF. Written as DNA, the CDR3 is TGTGCCAGCAGAGGTCGGGGGGGGCCGTCCGAGCAGTACTTC. The chain uses TRBV2 and TRBJ2-7; the match to TRBD2 covers 8 bases. J lost 6 bases, V lost 6 bases, and 10 bases had no gene match. Looked up from germline, CDR1 is SNHLY and CDR2 is FYNNEI. The CDR3 spans 14 residues. Looking up the rest from reference TRBV2 and TRBJ2-7 gives the full variable domain: EPEVTQTPSHQVTQMGQEVILRCVPISNHLYFYWYRQILGQKVEFLVSFYNNEISEKSEIFDDQFSVERPDGSNFTLKIRSTKLEDSAMYFCASRGRGGPSEQYFGPGTRLTVT.

The V gene is TRBV27, the J gene TRBJ2-1; D is tentatively TRBD1 or TRBD2 (6 bases each). The CDR3 length is 15 residues. The germline V and J ends were trimmed by 4 bases and 4 bases, with 14 bases remaining between them. Germline CDR1 MNHEY, CDR2 SMNVEV (reference sequence). The CDR3 region is CASSSTGGAYNEQFF. Written as DNA, the CDR3 is TGTGCCAGCAGTTCGACAGGAGGGGCTTACAATGAGCAGTTCTTC.